The sample holds a few counts of the clone carrying this T cell receptor beta chain. The germline gives CDR1 SGHRS, CDR2 YFSETQ. The V segment lost 4 bases and the J segment 3 bases; nucleotides outside the gene matches: 10. The CDR3 sequence is 17 residues long. The data originate from a study of T-cell memory formation after mild COVID-19. Each CDR3 protein gets one entry after TCRdb re-called the 5' RACE reads with MiXCR. Of about 140,000 distinct CDR3 sequences listed, 15% to 20% are singletons. This TCR was recovered from an adult woman who had mild COVID-19 (a few samples of this study predate the infection). Cell type and time point are not known. The V call is TRBV5-1, the J call TRBJ2-2; TRBD2 matches at 9 bases. The sample taken for sequencing was PBMCs or a T cell subset sorted from them (not recorded which). This chain's CDR3 is CASSQLLSGSDTGELFF. Written as DNA, the CDR3 is TGCGCCAGCAGCCAACTCCTTAGCGGGAGTGACACCGGGGAGCTGTTTTTT.